This is a list of T cell receptor beta chains from one sample in a study of beta chain features in type 1 diabetes. This table comes from immunoSEQ multiplex PCR, and its TCRdb copy is limited to in-frame clones, with some not included. The top ten hold approximately 1.3% of the sample, which has 130,000 to 150,000 clones, around 9.3% seen once. Sequenced sample: naive CD4+ T cells from blood. Receptor source: a man aged 18 to 29 in good health. The CDR3 runs from the conserved cysteine through the conserved F or W. D genes are given only for firm matches. The listing skips clone size in some rows; elsewhere it reads once, few, many or a size class.

J gene | clone size | D gene | V gene | CDR3 DNA | CDR3 protein
TRBJ2-1 | . | . | TRBV7-2 | TGTGCCAGCACCGCTAGTGATGAGCAGTTCTTC | CASTASDEQFF
TRBJ2-3 | few | . | TRBV4-1 | TGCGCCAGCAGCCCACAGGAGCTCACAGATACGCAGTATTTT | CASSPQELTDTQYF
TRBJ1-6 | . | . | TRBV6-5 | TGTGCCAGCAGCGCTACGGACAGTGGGAATTCACCCCTCCACTTT | CASSATDSGNSPLHF
TRBJ2-7 | many | . | TRBV4-3 | TGCGCCAGCAGCCAACAACAAGGGGGCTACGAGCAGTACTTC | CASSQQQGGYEQYF
TRBJ1-2 | many | TRBD1 | TRBV30 | TGTGCCTGGAGCCGACCGGGACAGTCTCCGGGGTTCTATGGCTACACCTTC | CAWSRPGQSPGFYGYTF
TRBJ2-3 | . | TRBD2 | TRBV7-2 | TGTGCCAGCAGCGGCGGGGGGGCCACAGATACGCAGTATTTT | CASSGGGATDTQYF
TRBJ2-5 | few | . | TRBV9 | TGTGCCAGCAGCGGGGGCCTACCCCTCGGAGAGACCCAGTACTTC | CASSGGLPLGETQYF
TRBJ2-3 | . | TRBD2 | TRBV4-1 | TGCGCCAGCAGCCAACCCTATGCCGGGAGGGGCGCAGCAGATACGCAGTATTTT | CASSQPYAGRGAADTQYF
TRBJ2-2 | . | . | TRBV18 | TGTGCCAGCTCACCTGTAGCGACGGGCGGGGAGCTGTTTTTT | CASSPVATGGELFF
TRBJ1-2 | . | . | TRBV7-2 | TGTGCCAGCAGCCTTCTCACGGGGTTTAACTATGGCTACACCTTC | CASSLLTGFNYGYTF
TRBJ1-4 | few | . | TRBV15 | TGTGCCACCAGCAGACCAGAGGTTCTTAATGAAAAACTGTTTTTT | CATSRPEVLNEKLFF
TRBJ1-3 | . | . | TRBV5-6 | TGTGCCAGCAGCTTAGGACCGGAGGCGGGAAACACCATATATTTT | CASSLGPEAGNTIYF
TRBJ2-3 | . | TRBD2 | TRBV5-1 | TGCGCCAGCAGCTTGGCGAGTAGCGGGCGCACAGATACGCAGTATTTT | CASSLASSGRTDTQYF
TRBJ1-6 | few | TRBD1 | TRBV6-5 | TGTGCCAGCAGGAGGGGGCTGGCCTATAATTCACCCCTCCACTTT | CASRRGLAYNSPLHF
TRBJ1-4 | few | . | TRBV7-8 | TGTGCCAGCAGCTTAGACAAAAATGAAAAACTGTTTTTT | CASSLDKNEKLFF
TRBJ2-5 | few | TRBD2 | TRBV19 | TGTGCCAGTAGTGAGTCCCGGGGAGGGGAGACCCAGTACTTC | CASSESRGGETQYF
TRBJ2-7 | few | TRBD1 | TRBV6-5 | TGTGCCAGCAGTTATGACAGGGGAGGCTCCTACGAGCAGTACTTC | CASSYDRGGSYEQYF
TRBJ1-1 | few | . | TRBV4-2 | TGTGCCAGCAGCTTGGATCAATATACAGCTGAAGCTTTCTTT | CASSLDQYTAEAFF
TRBJ1-1 | few | . | TRBV7-2 | TGTGCCAGCAGCTCGGGACTTTTCGTGGCTTTCTTT | CASSSGLFVAFF
TRBJ1-6 | few | TRBD1 | TRBV11-2 | TGTGCCAGCAGCTCGCGACAGGGGGCAGGGAATTCACCCCTCCACTTT | CASSSRQGAGNSPLHF
TRBJ1-3 | . | . | TRBV5-4 | TGTGCCAGCAGCCCGGGACTCTCTGGAAACACCATATATTTT | CASSPGLSGNTIYF
TRBJ2-7 | few | TRBD1 | TRBV5-1 | TGCGCCAGCAGCCAGACAGGGGCCTACGAGCAGTACTTC | CASSQTGAYEQYF
TRBJ1-2 | few | TRBD1 | TRBV19 | TGTGCCAGTAGTCCGGACAGGGGAGACTATGGCTACACCTTC | CASSPDRGDYGYTF
TRBJ2-7 | many | TRBD1 | TRBV6-1 | TGTGCCAGCAGTGGACAGGGGGCGCTTGAGCAGTACTTC | CASSGQGALEQYF
TRBJ2-2 | few | TRBD1 | TRBV4-3 | TGCGCCAGCAGCCAAGGTCAGGGGGCGCGCACCGGGGAGCTGTTTTTT | CASSQGQGARTGELFF